The rows below give T cell receptor beta chains drawn from one sample of a study of CD8+CD57+ T cells in acquired aplastic anemia. TCRdb reprocessed the reads with MiXCR, giving one entry per CDR3 protein. Seen here are some 180,000 distinct CDR3 sequences, 55% to 65% observed once, and the top ten hold under 55%. The sample taken for sequencing was sorted CD4+, CD8+, or CD8+CD57+ T cells (not recorded which) from PBMCs. All receptors come from a human donor with aplastic anemia. Each CDR3 is given without its conserved first and last residue. The D gene is left open where the match is weak.

V	J	D	CDR3
TRBV6-2/TRBV6-3	TRBJ1-2	TRBD1	ASSRDRAWGYT
TRBV19	TRBJ1-2	TRBD1	ASIRQGAYGYT
TRBV20-1	TRBJ2-7	NA	SANGGNAYEQY
TRBV7-3	TRBJ1-1	NA	ASSVATAGVRTEAF
TRBV20-1	TRBJ2-7	NA	SARDLLTTGSHEQY
TRBV4-1	NA	NA	ASSQGGLGETQY
TRBV7-9	TRBJ2-7	NA	ASSSAGSIGQY
TRBV10-3	TRBJ1-2	NA	AISGDKDYGYT
TRBV20-1	TRBJ1-1	NA	SARTGTGSTEAF
TRBV29-1	TRBJ2-1	TRBD2	SVEHPLAASYNEQF
TRBV2	TRBJ2-2	NA	ASCERVGELF
TRBV7-9	TRBJ1-2	TRBD1	ASSDTQGTPRTDYGYT
TRBV7-9	TRBJ2-5	TRBD1	ASSLGQGAGETQY
TRBV7-9	TRBJ2-1	TRBD1	ASSLAGTEQF
TRBV7-2	TRBJ2-3	TRBD2	ASSPGTTPITDTQY
TRBV7-2	TRBJ2-7	NA	ASRLKGTYNEQL
TRBV19	TRBJ2-7	NA	AAGDRRYEQY
TRBV2	TRBJ2-7	TRBD2	ASRLAGGDGQY
TRBV19	TRBJ2-3	NA	ASSLAPQIVGTQY
TRBV7-3	TRBJ1-2	TRBD1	ASSSSGGNYGYT
TRBV6-5	TRBJ2-5	TRBD2	ASSRGTSGQETQY
TRBV5-1	TRBJ1-6	TRBD1	ASSPDRARNSPLH
TRBV10-3	TRBJ2-7	TRBD2	AIGRGGGDYEQY
TRBV4-1	TRBJ2-3	NA	ASSSQGRRDTQC
TRBV15	TRBJ2-2	NA	ATSRVGSRTGELF
TRBV11-2	TRBJ1-6	NA	ASSLWQGVGSPLH
TRBV7-9	TRBJ1-1	NA	ASGGSMNTEAF
TRBV2	TRBJ2-7	TRBD2	ASSRYGGAYEQY
TRBV6-1	TRBJ2-5	NA	ASSEAVANKETQY